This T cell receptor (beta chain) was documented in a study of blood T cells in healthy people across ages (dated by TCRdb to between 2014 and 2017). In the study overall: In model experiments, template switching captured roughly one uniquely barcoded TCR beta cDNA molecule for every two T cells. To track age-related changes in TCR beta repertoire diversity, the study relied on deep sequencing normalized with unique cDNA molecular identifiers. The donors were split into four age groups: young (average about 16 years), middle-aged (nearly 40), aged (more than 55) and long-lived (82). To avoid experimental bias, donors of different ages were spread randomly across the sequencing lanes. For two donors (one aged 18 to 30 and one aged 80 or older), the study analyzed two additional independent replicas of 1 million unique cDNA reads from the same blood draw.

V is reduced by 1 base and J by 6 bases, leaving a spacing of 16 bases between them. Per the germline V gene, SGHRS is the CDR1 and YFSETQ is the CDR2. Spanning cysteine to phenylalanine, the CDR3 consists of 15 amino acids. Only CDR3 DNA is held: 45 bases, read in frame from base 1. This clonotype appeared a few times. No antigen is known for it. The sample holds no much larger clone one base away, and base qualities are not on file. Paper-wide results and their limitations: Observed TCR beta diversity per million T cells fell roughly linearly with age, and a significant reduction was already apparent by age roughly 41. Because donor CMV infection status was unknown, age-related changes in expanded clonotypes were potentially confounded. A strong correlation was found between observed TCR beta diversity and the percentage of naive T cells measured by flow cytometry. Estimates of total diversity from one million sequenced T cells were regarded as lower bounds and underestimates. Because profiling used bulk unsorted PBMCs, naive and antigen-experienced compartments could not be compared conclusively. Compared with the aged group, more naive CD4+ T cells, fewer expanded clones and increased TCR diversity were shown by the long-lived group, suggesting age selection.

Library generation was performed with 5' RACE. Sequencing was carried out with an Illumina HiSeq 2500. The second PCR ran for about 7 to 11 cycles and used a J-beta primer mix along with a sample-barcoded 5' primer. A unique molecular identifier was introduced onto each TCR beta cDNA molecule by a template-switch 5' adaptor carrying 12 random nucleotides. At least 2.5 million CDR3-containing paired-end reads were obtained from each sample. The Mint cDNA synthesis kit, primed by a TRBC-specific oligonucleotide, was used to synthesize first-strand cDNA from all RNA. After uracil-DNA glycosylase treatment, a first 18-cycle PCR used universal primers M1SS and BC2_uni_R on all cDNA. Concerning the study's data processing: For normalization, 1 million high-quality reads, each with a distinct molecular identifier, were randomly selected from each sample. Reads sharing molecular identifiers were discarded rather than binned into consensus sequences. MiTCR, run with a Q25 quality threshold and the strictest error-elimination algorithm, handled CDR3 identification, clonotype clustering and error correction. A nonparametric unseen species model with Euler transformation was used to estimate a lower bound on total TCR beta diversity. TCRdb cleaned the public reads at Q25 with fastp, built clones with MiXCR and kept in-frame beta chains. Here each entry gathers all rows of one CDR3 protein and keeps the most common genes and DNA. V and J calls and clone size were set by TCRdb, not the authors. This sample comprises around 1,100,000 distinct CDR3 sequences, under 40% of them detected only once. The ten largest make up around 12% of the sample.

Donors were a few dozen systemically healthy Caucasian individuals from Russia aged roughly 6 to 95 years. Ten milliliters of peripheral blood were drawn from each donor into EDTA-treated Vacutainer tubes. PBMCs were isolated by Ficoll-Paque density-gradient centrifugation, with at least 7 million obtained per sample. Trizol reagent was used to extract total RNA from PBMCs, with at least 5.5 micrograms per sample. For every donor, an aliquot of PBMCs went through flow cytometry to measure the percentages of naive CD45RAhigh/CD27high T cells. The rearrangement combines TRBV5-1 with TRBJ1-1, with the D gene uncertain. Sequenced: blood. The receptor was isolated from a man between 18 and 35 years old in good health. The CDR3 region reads CASSLFPLGYSEAFF. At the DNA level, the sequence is TGCGCCAGCAGCTTGTTCCCCCTAGGGTATTCTGAAGCTTTCTTT.